This T cell receptor beta chain was profiled in a study of blood T cell repertoires in COVID-19. Study summary: Some COVID-19 samples were acute and others convalescent; all came from the United States, Italy and Spain. T cells, B-cell-depleted T cells, or PBMCs provided the cDNA or gDNA that served as material.

In the original processing: Amplification from reference gene primers served as the basis for estimated nucleated cell counts. Method: immunoSEQ multiplex PCR; TCRdb's copy keeps in-frame clones and lacks some. That table supplies the V and J calls and clone size; D and trimming were determined from the DNA. Found here are 150,000 to 200,000 clones, 80% of them singletons; the top ten hold around 6.9%. Germline CDR1 SGHRS, CDR2 YFSETQ. CDR3 length equals 13 residues. V lost 7 bases, J lost 5 bases, and 15 bases lay in between. The genes are TRBV5-1 and TRBJ2-5, with D possibly being TRBD1 (5 bases). The sequence came from a man aged 55 to 70 with acute or convalescent COVID-19. Sequenced sample: peripheral blood. The CDR3: CASHRRQWETQYF. The CDR3 DNA follows: TGCGCCAGCCATAGAAGACAGTGGGAGACCCAGTACTTC. Using reference TRBV5-1 and TRBJ2-5 for the parts outside the CDR3, the full variable domain is KAGVTQTPRYLIKTRGQQVTLSCSPISGHRSVSWYQQTPGQGLQFLFEYFSETQRNKGNFPGRFSGRQFSNSRSEMNVSTLELGDSALYLCASHRRQWETQYFGPGTRLLVL.